This T cell receptor (beta chain) was sequenced for a study of blood T cells in healthy people across ages. Then a second PCR, running roughly 7 to 11 cycles, was carried out with a sample-barcoded 5' primer and a J-beta primer mix. Each cDNA molecule, via a template-switch adaptor with 12 random nucleotides, was tagged. Via MiXCR, TCRdb re-called the 5' RACE reads, giving one row per CDR3 protein. The sample shows more than 900,000 distinct CDR3 sequences, approximately 26% of them seen only once. These data are also associated with another study on T cells of mothers and their children. Per that paper: The output of TCR recombination is shaped by thymic selection similarly in related and unrelated pairs.

The specimen was blood. The TCR comes from a girl aged 2-10 years in good health.

CDR3 protein: CASSSPIDRALVDEQFF. In nucleotides, the CDR3 is TGTGCCAGCAGTTCCCCCATTGACAGGGCTTTGGTCGATGAGCAGTTCTTC. The chain couples TRBV28 to TRBJ2-1, with 7 nucleotides matching TRBD1. Germline V gives CDR1 MDHEN, CDR2 SYDVKM. Trimming cost V 4 bases and J 8 bases; bases outside gene matches: 17. CDR3 length: 17 residues.